This entry concerns a single TCR beta chain. Antigen: not known. The data were obtained in a study of T cells after yellow fever vaccination. In the study overall: SMART-Seq v4 Ultra Low Input prepared the low-cell-number fractions.

V lost 0 bases to trimming and J lost 4 bases; unmatched junction nucleotides: 7. The CDR3 covers 16 residues. Germline CDR1 is MNHEY and CDR2 is SVGAGI. General study findings and limits: A small proportion of clonotypes was detected in both the CD4 and CD8 compartments. Although the secondary response was weaker, it peaked faster, at day 5 versus 15.

TCR cDNA was made by 5'RACE template switching, adding a universal primer site and UMIs. One entry per CDR3 protein, called by TCRdb with MiXCR from the 5' RACE reads. The data hold a few hundred thousand distinct CDR3 sequences, with approximately 4% observed a single time. Sequences were derived from PBMCs, sampled 15 days after the yellow fever booster vaccination. V and J are TRBV6-5 and TRBJ1-2; the match to TRBD1 covers 8 bases. The source is a man aged 18 to 35 who received the YFV17D yellow fever vaccine. The CDR3 loop is CASSYSTGASIYGYTF. In DNA form, the CDR3 reads TGTGCCAGCAGTTACTCGACAGGGGCTTCCATCTATGGCTACACCTTC.